The rows below give T cell receptor beta chains drawn from one sample of a study of neurological immune-mediated disorders. One entry per CDR3 protein, called by TCRdb with MiXCR from the 5' RACE reads. This table holds 55,000 to 65,000 distinct CDR3 sequences, about 11% found once. What was sequenced was PBMCs. Receptors originate from a male donor with HTLV-1-associated myelopathy (HAM/TSP). Both conserved end residues are part of each CDR3. A D gene is named only where the DNA matches it firmly. Size values are once, few and many counts, or a class for expanded clones, and some rows have none.

.	TRBV27	many	TRBJ1-5	CASSLIQGLNQPQHF	TGTGCCAGCAGTTTAATCCAGGGCCTCAATCAGCCCCAGCATTTT
.	TRBV28	many	TRBJ1-6	CASSSRFDALNNSPLHF	TGTGCCAGCAGTTCCCGATTTGATGCCTTAAATAATTCACCCCTCCACTTT
TRBD2	TRBV5-1	few	TRBJ2-7	CASSGRASRASYEQYF	TGCGCCAGCAGCGGGAGGGCGTCGAGGGCTAGCTACGAGCAGTACTTC
TRBD1	TRBV7-2	medium-sized	TRBJ2-7	CASSWTGGVGEQYF	TGTGCCAGCAGCTGGACAGGGGGTGTAGGCGAGCAGTACTTC
TRBD1	TRBV20-1	many	TRBJ1-1	CRGTPARDRLNTEAFF	TGCAGAGGAACCCCCGCACGGGACAGGTTGAACACTGAAGCTTTCTTT
.	TRBV28	many	TRBJ2-3	CASSLRDLRGGTDTQYF	TGTGCCAGCAGTTTACGCGACCTGCGGGGTGGGACAGATACGCAGTATTTT
.	TRBV20-1	few	TRBJ2-5	CSASLENSQETQYF	TGCAGTGCTAGTCTCGAGAATTCCCAAGAGACCCAGTACTTC
.	TRBV5-1	many	TRBJ2-2	CASSEEIRAGELFF	TGCGCCAGCAGCGAAGAGATTCGGGCCGGGGAGCTGTTTTTT
TRBD1	TRBV19	few	TRBJ1-5	CASSIPPGTGKVSNQPQHF	TGTGCCAGTAGTATCCCCCCCGGGACAGGGAAAGTGAGCAATCAGCCCCAGCATTTT
.	TRBV12-3/TRBV12-4	many	TRBJ1-6	CASSFKQLNSPLHF	TGTGCCAGCAGTTTTAAACAGCTTAATTCACCCCTCCACTTT
.	TRBV20-1	many	TRBJ2-5	CSAGHPLQTQYF	TGCAGTGCCGGACACCCTTTACAGACCCAGTACTTC
TRBD1	TRBV5-6	many	TRBJ2-2	CASSPTLDRAPGELFF	TGTGCCAGCAGCCCCACCCTGGACAGGGCCCCCGGGGAGCTGTTTTTT
.	TRBV12-3/TRBV12-4	many	TRBJ1-5	CASSLTGSNQPQHF	TGTGCCAGCAGTTTAACAGGATCCAATCAGCCCCAGCATTTT
TRBD2	TRBV24-1	many	TRBJ2-1	CATSEYLGGGTVEQFF	TGTGCCACCAGTGAATACTTGGGCGGGGGGACGGTGGAGCAGTTCTTC
.	TRBV12-3/TRBV12-4	many	TRBJ2-5	CASSLAEETQYF	TGTGCCAGCAGTTTAGCAGAAGAGACCCAGTACTTC
TRBD1	TRBV6-5	many	TRBJ2-7	CASSRGTGFYEQYF	TGTGCCAGCAGTCGCGGGACAGGATTCTACGAGCAGTACTTC
.	TRBV9	many	TRBJ2-7	CASSVGGGGSYEQYF	TGTGCCAGCAGCGTAGGAGGAGGCGGCTCCTACGAGCAGTACTTC
TRBD1	TRBV20-1	many	TRBJ2-3	CSAPGGDTQYF	TGCAGTGCTCCAGGGGGAGATACGCAGTATTTT
.	TRBV5-6	many	TRBJ2-5	CASSYGETQYF	TGTGCCAGCAGCTATGGAGAGACCCAGTACTTC
TRBD1	TRBV5-1	many	TRBJ1-1	CASSLGVGGSVNTEAFF	TGCGCCAGCAGCTTGGGGGTAGGGGGCTCTGTGAACACTGAAGCTTTCTTT
.	TRBV6-5	.	TRBJ2-7	CASSYSQIHYEQYF	TGTGCCAGCAGTTACTCCCAGATACACTACGAGCAGTACTTC
.	TRBV5-1	many	TRBJ2-7	CASSLAEDAYEQYF	TGCGCCAGCAGCTTGGCCGAGGACGCCTACGAGCAGTACTTC
.	TRBV20-1	many	TRBJ1-2	CSASPPGYGYTF	TGCAGTGCTAGCCCCCCCGGCTATGGCTACACCTTC
TRBD1	TRBV20-1	many	TRBJ2-7	CSARDQGQGPSYEQYF	TGCAGTGCTAGAGATCAGGGACAGGGGCCTTCCTACGAGCAGTACTTC
.	TRBV7-3	many	TRBJ1-5	CASSLLDTGGGKIGNQPQHF	TGTGCCAGCAGCTTATTGGACACCGGAGGTGGGAAAATAGGCAATCAGCCCCAGCATTTT
.	TRBV30	.	TRBJ1-2	CAWTWGRSYGYTF	TGTGCCTGGACCTGGGGACGGAGCTATGGCTACACCTTC
.	TRBV20-1	.	TRBJ1-5	CSARSPLSTDTQHF	TGCAGTGCTAGGAGTCCACTTAGCACTGATACGCAGCATTTT
.	TRBV29-1	many	TRBJ2-7	CSVATGTFSYEQYF	TGCAGCGTTGCGACAGGGACTTTTTCCTACGAGCAGTACTTC
.	TRBV7-2	few	TRBJ2-7	CASSPAVVTNEQYF	TGTGCCAGCAGCCCCGCAGTAGTCACGAACGAGCAGTACTTC
.	TRBV7-2	many	TRBJ1-1	CASSFQTGRNTEAFF	TGTGCCAGCAGCTTCCAGACAGGCCGGAACACTGAAGCTTTCTTT
.	TRBV5-6	many	TRBJ2-7	CASSIQGKPGEEQYF	TGTGCCAGCAGCATCCAGGGGAAACCAGGGGAGGAGCAGTACTTC
.	TRBV5-1	many	TRBJ2-6	CASSLGYLGYGANVLTF	TGCGCCAGCAGCTTGGGCTACCTTGGCTATGGGGCCAACGTCCTGACTTTC
TRBD1	TRBV4-2	many	TRBJ1-4	CASSQDSPGQGYSNGDEKLFF	TGTGCCAGCAGCCAAGATTCCCCGGGACAGGGATATTCCAACGGGGATGAAAAACTGTTTTTT
.	TRBV18	.	TRBJ1-1	CASSIDTLNTEAFF	TGTGCCAGCTCAATAGACACCCTGAACACTGAAGCTTTCTTT
TRBD2	TRBV7-2	.	TRBJ2-1	CASSLAANRGVEQFF	TGTGCCAGCAGCTTAGCCGCAAACCGGGGGGTTGAGCAGTTCTTC
.	TRBV6-1	many	TRBJ1-6	CASSEPGLSGSPLHF	TGTGCCAGCAGTGAACCAGGGTTGAGTGGTTCACCCCTCCACTTT
.	TRBV4-2	many	TRBJ1-1	CASSQGAQGTEAFF	TGTGCCAGCAGCCAAGGAGCACAGGGTACTGAAGCTTTCTTT
.	TRBV5-1	many	TRBJ1-1	CASSAVQGLNTEAFF	TGCGCCAGCAGCGCGGTTCAGGGGCTAAACACTGAAGCTTTCTTT
.	TRBV3-1	many	TRBJ2-1	CASSQYGVDNEQFF	TGTGCCAGCAGCCAATACGGCGTCGACAATGAGCAGTTCTTC
TRBD1	TRBV20-1	.	TRBJ1-1	CSARDRNRGGVSAFF	TGCAGTGCTAGAGATCGTAACAGGGGAGGGGTTTCGGCTTTCTTT
.	TRBV20-1	many	TRBJ1-5	CSASRGIDLIGSNQPQHF	TGCAGTGCTAGCCGGGGAATAGACCTGATAGGGAGCAATCAGCCCCAGCATTTT